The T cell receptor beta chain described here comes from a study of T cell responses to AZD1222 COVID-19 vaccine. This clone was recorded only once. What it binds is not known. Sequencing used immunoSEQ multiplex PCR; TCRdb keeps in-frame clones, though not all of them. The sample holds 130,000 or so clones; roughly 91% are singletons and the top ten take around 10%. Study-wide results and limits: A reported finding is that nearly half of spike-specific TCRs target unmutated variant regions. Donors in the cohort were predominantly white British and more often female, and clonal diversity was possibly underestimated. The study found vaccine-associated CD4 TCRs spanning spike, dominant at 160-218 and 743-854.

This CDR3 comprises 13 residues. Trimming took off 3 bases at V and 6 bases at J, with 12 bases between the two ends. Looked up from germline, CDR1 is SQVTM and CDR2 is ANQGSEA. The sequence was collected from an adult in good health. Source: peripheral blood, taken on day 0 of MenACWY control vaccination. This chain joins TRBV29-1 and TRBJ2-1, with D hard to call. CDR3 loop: CSVEVGISNEQFF. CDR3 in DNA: TGCAGCGTTGAGGTTGGCATCAGCAATGAGCAGTTCTTC.